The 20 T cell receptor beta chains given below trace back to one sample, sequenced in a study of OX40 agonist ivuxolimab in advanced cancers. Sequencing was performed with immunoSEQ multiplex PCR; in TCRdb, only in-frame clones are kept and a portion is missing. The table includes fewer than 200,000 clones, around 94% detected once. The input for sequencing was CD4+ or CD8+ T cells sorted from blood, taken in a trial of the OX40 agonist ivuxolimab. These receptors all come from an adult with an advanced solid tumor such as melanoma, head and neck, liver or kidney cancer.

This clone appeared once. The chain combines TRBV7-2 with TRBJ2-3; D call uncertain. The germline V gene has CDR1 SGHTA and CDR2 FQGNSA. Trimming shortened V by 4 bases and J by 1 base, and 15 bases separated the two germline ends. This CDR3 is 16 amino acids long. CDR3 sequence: CASSYGGSPGTDTQYF. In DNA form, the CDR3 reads TGTGCCAGCAGCTACGGCGGATCACCCGGCACAGATACGCAGTATTTT.

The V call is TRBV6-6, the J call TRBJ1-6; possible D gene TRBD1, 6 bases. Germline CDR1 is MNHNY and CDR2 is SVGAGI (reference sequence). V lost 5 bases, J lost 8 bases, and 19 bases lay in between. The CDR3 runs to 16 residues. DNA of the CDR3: TGTGCCAGCAGTAGGGTCTCAGGGGACGTGGATTCACCCCTCCACTTT. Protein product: CASSRVSGDVDSPLHF.

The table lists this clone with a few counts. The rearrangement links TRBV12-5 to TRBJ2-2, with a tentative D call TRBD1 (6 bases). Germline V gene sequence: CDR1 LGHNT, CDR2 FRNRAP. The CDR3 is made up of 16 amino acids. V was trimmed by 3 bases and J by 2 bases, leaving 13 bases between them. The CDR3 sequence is CASGLIRTVNTGELFF. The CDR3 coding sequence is TGTGCTAGTGGTTTAATCCGGACAGTAAACACCGGGGAGCTGTTTTTT.

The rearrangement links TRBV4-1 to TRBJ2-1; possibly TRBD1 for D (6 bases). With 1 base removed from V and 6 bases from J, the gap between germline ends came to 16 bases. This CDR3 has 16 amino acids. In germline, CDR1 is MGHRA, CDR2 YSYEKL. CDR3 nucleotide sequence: TGCGCCAGCAGCCAAGTTCCAGGGGATATTTCCAATGAGCAGTTCTTC. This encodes CASSQVPGDISNEQFF.

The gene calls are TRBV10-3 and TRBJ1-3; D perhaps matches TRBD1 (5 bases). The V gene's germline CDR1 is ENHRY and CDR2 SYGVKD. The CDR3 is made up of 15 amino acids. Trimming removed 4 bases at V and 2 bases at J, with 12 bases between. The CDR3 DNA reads TGTGCCATCAGTGGGACGGGGCGACCTGGAAACACCATATATTTT. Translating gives CAISGTGRPGNTIYF.

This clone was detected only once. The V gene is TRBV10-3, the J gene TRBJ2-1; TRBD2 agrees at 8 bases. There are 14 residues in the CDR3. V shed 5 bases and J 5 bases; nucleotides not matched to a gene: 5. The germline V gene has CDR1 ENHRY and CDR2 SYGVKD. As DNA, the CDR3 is TGTGCCATCAGTTCCAGCGGGAGCGACAATGAGCAGTTCTTC. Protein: CAISSSGSDNEQFF.

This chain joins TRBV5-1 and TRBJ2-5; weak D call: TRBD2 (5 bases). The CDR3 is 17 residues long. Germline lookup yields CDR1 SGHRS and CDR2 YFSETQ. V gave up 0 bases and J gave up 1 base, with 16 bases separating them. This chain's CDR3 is CASSLGWTRESQETQYF. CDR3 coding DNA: TGCGCCAGCAGCTTGGGGTGGACGAGGGAGTCCCAAGAGACCCAGTACTTC.

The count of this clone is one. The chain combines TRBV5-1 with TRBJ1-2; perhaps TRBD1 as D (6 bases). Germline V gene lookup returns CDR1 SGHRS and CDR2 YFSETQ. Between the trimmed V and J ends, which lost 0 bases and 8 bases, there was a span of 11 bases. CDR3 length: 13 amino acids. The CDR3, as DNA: TGCGCCAGCAGCTTGGAGTCAGGGGAAGGCTACACCTTC. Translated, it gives CASSLESGEGYTF.

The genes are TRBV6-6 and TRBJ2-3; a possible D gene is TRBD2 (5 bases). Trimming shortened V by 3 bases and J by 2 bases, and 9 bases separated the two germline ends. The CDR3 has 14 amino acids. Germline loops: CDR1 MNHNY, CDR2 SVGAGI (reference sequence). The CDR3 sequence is CASSYDYATDTQYF. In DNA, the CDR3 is TGTGCCAGCAGTTATGACTACGCCACAGATACGCAGTATTTT.

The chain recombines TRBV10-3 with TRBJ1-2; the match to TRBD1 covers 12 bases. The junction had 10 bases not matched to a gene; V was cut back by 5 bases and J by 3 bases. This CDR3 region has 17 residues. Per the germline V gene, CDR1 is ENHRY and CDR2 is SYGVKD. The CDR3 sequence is CAISSRDRGRLDYGYTF. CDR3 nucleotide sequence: TGTGCCATCAGTAGCCGGGACAGGGGGCGCCTCGACTATGGCTACACCTTC.

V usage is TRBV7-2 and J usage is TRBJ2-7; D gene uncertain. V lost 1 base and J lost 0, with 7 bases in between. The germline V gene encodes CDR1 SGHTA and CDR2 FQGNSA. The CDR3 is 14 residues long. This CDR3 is CASSLVYSSYEQYF. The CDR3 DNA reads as TGTGCCAGCAGCTTAGTTTATAGCTCCTACGAGCAGTACTTC.

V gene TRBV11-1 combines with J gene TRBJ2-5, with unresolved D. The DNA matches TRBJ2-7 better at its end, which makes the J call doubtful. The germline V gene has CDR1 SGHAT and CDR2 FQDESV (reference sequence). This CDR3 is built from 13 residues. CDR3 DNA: TGTGCCAGCAGCTTAGGGTCTTCCTACGAGCAGTACTTC. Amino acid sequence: CASSLGSSYEQYF.

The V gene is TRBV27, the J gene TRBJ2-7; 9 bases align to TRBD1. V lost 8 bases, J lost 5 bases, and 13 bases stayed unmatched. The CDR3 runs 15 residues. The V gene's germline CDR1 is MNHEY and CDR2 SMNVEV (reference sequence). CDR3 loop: CASRRTGTGSHEQYF. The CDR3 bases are TGTGCCAGCCGCCGTACCGGGACAGGGTCCCACGAGCAGTACTTC.

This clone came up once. CDR3 sequence reads: CASSTDRSGETQYF. The CDR3 coding sequence is TGTGCCAGCTCTACGGACAGGTCCGGGGAGACCCAGTACTTC. V usage is TRBV18 and J usage is TRBJ2-5; 7 nucleotides line up with TRBD1. The germline CDR1 and CDR2 sequences are KGHSH and LQKENI. The CDR3 sequence is 14 residues long. Trimming cost V 6 bases and J 5 bases; bases outside gene matches: 9.

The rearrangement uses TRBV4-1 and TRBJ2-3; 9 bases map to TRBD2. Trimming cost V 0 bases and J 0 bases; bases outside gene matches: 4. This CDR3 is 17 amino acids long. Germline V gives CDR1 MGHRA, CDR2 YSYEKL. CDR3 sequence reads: CASSQEVAGVSTDTQYF. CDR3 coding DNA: TGCGCCAGCAGCCAAGAAGTAGCGGGGGTGAGCACAGATACGCAGTATTTT.

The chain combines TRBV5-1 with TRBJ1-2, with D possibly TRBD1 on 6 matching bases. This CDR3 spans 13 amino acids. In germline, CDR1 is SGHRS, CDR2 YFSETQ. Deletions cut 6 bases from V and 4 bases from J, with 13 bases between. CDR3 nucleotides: TGCGCCAGCACCCCCGGACAGTTCTATGGCTACACCTTC. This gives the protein CASTPGQFYGYTF.

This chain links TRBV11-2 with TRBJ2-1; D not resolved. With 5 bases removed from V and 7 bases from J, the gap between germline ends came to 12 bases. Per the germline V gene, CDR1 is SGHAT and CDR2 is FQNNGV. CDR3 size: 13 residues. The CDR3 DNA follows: TGTGCCAGCAGCCCCGGGTTGCCTAATGAGCAGTTCTTC. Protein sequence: CASSPGLPNEQFF.

In DNA, the CDR3 is TGCGCCAGCAGCGTGGGACAGGGGCGAGATACGCAGTATTTT. Translating it yields CASSVGQGRDTQYF. The chain uses TRBV5-1 and TRBJ2-3, with 10 bases lining up with TRBD1. CDR3 length equals 14 residues. Germline V lookup: CDR1 SGHRS, CDR2 YFSETQ. V was clipped by 4 bases and J by 5 bases; unmatched bases: 4.

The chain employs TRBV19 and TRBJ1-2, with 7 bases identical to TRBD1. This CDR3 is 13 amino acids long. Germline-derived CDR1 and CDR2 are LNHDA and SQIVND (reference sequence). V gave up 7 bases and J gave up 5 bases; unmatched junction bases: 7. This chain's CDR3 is CASKGGQLYGYTF. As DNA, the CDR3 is TGTGCCAGTAAAGGGGGACAGCTATATGGCTACACCTTC.

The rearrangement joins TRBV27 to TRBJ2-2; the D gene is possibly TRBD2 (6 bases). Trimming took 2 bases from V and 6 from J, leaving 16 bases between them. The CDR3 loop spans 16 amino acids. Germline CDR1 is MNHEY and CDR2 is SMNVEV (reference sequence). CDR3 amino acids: CASSLRWGVGAGELFF. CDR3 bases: TGTGCCAGCAGTTTACGTTGGGGGGTTGGCGCCGGGGAGCTGTTTTTT.